This TCR beta chain comes out of a study of blood T cell repertoires in COVID-19. This CDR3 region has 16 residues. Germline assignment: CDR1 SGHRS and CDR2 YFSETQ. The ends lost 0 bases at V and 5 bases at J; junction bases unmatched: 9. Participant reports of clinical history set cohort assignment. Measured with immunoSEQ multiplex PCR; TCRdb has only the in-frame clones, and not every one. The repertoire holds around 130,000 clones, with under 90% as singletons. The sequence derives from a man in his forties or fifties with acute COVID-19. Sequenced material: PBMCs or T cells enriched from blood (not recorded which). The genes are TRBV5-1 and TRBJ2-7; 9 bases map to TRBD1. The CDR3 DNA reads as TGCGCCAGCAGCTTGGAGGTCGGACAGGGGAGCGACGAGCAGTACTTC. It yields the protein CASSLEVGQGSDEQYF.